This T cell receptor beta chain was sequenced during a study of T cell responses to AZD1222 COVID-19 vaccine. Method: immunoSEQ multiplex PCR; TCRdb's copy keeps in-frame clones and lacks some. The top ten clones hold less than 5.5% of a sample with 80,000 or so clones, around nine tenths of them seen once. Sequenced material: peripheral blood, taken on day 0 of MenACWY control vaccination. The clonotype originates from an adult in good health.

The CDR3 region has the DNA TGTGCCAGCTTTCCTAACCAGGGCCCTTACGAGCAGTACTTC. Protein sequence: CASFPNQGPYEQYF. The V call is TRBV18, the J call TRBJ2-7, with TRBD1 as a possible D gene (5 bases). Germline V gene sequence: CDR1 KGHSH, CDR2 LQKENI. Trimming cost V 7 bases and J 4 bases, with 17 bases left between them. The CDR3 consists of 14 residues.